This T cell receptor (beta chain) was sequenced in a study of cytomegalovirus exposure and HLA in healthy donors. 60 Vbeta and 13 Jbeta primers were used in PCR. Repertoires were generated with immunoSEQ multiplex PCR, while TCRdb's copy carries only in-frame clones and drops some. The sample has roughly 100,000 clones; over 60% are singletons. For this clone: Its antigen is not known.

Overall study findings and caveats: An analysis was carried out at a later point. It showed that HLA-associated TCR beta chains were more clonally expanded than equally common non-associated chains. The later analysis indicated that the majority of CMV-associated TCR beta chains appeared HLA-restricted. As a later analysis showed, a missense DCLRE1C variant was linked to trimming of TCR beta V- and J-genes.

Sequenced sample: PBMCs. The TCR was taken from a man aged 40-50 years in good health and CMV-seropositive.

CDR3 DNA: TGTGCCAGCAGCATGCGGGGGGGGTTACAAAATGAGCAGTTCTTC. Amino acids: CASSMRGGLQNEQFF. V and J are TRBV7-2 and TRBJ2-1; 9 nucleotides match TRBD2. Germline loops: CDR1 SGHTA, CDR2 FQGNSA. The CDR3 is made up of 15 amino acids. V shed 5 bases, J shed 7 bases, and the junction held 9 bases outside the gene matches.